This T cell receptor (beta chain) was profiled in a study of blood T cell repertoires in COVID-19. The wider study: Both acute and convalescent COVID-19 samples were obtained from the United States, Italy and Spain.

Clinical histories supplied by participants themselves formed the basis of cohort assignment. This clone was picked up a small number of times. Repertoires were generated with immunoSEQ multiplex PCR, while TCRdb's copy carries only in-frame clones and drops some. Of about 300,000 clones in the sample, roughly nine tenths were seen once. The CDR3 consists of 16 residues. V lost 2 bases to trimming and J lost 7 bases; unmatched junction nucleotides: 8. Per the germline V gene, CDR1 is KGHSH and CDR2 is LQKENI. The receptor was derived from a man aged 60 to 69 who had recovered from COVID-19. The rearrangement links TRBV18 to TRBJ1-6; 7 bases line up with TRBD1. Sequencing was performed on PBMCs or T cells enriched from blood (not recorded which). The CDR3 protein is CASSPGPGGQNSPLHF. CDR3 in DNA: TGTGCCAGCTCACCAGGCCCAGGGGGACAAAATTCACCCCTCCACTTT.